One sample yielded the 27 T cell receptor beta chains listed below, sequenced in a study of blood T cell repertoires in COVID-19. Assay: immunoSEQ multiplex PCR; the TCRdb copy retains only in-frame clones and omits some. The repertoire holds 300,000 to 400,000 clones, with 88% as singletons. Sequencing was performed on peripheral blood. Source of these receptors: a woman in her 30s with COVID-19, enrolled during active disease.

This clone appeared once. The CDR3 region has the DNA TGTGCCAGTAGGGTTCTATCTGGGGCCAACGTCCTGACTTTC. Its protein product is CASRVLSGANVLTF. The chain employs TRBV19 and TRBJ2-6; D gene unclear. The germline V gene has CDR1 LNHDA and CDR2 SQIVND (reference sequence). Trimming pared 6 bases from V and 1 base from J, leaving 7 bases between. CDR3 length: 14 amino acids.

This clone has only one observation. The chain carries TRBV10-3 and TRBJ2-1, with 8 bases that match TRBD2. Germline assignment: CDR1 ENHRY and CDR2 SYGVKD. V trimming: 8 bases; J trimming: 4 bases; junction bases outside the gene matches: 7. The length of the CDR3 is 14 residues. CDR3 sequence (DNA): TGTGCCATCGGGTCCGGGGGGGTATACAATGAGCAGTTCTTC. Protein product: CAIGSGGVYNEQFF.

The gene calls are TRBV6-5 and TRBJ2-1; perhaps TRBD1 as D (5 bases). Germline V gives CDR1 MNHEY, CDR2 SVGAGI. Trimming stripped 5 bases from V and 7 bases from J, with 6 bases between. The length of the CDR3 is 11 residues. In DNA form, the CDR3 reads TGTGCCAGCAGTCAGGGAAATGAGCAGTTCTTC. Translation gives CASSQGNEQFF.

The chain joins TRBV28 to TRBJ2-1; TRBD1 matches at 7 bases. This CDR3 contains 17 residues. Per the germline V gene, CDR1 is MDHEN and CDR2 is SYDVKM. V lost 2 bases and J lost 4; bases outside the gene matches: 11. The CDR3 sequence: CASSLLPRDRNYNEQFF. CDR3 DNA: TGTGCCAGCAGTTTACTCCCCCGGGACAGAAATTACAATGAGCAGTTCTTC.

The J gene is TRBJ2-2, the V gene TRBV6-1; TRBD1 matches 9 bases. Germline V gives CDR1 MNHNS, CDR2 SASEGT. With 3 bases clipped from V and 3 bases from J, the junction kept 8 bases outside the gene matches. CDR3 length: 17 amino acids. Here the CDR3 reads CASSDFSGQGYTGELFF. The CDR3, as DNA: TGTGCCAGCAGTGACTTCTCGGGACAGGGTTACACCGGGGAGCTGTTTTTT.

This chain links TRBV6-6 with TRBJ1-2; maybe TRBD1 (6 bases). CDR3 size: 12 residues. V shed 2 bases and J shed 8 bases, with 9 bases lying between them. Germline values: CDR1 MNHNY, CDR2 SVGAGI (reference sequence). CDR3 loop: CASSYPRGGYTF. CDR3 sequence (DNA): TGTGCCAGCAGTTACCCCAGGGGAGGCTACACCTTC.

The chain couples TRBV6-5 to TRBJ1-5, with 7 bases fitting TRBD1. J gave up 3 bases and V 10 bases, and 6 bases lay outside the gene matches. The CDR3 runs 13 residues. Per the germline V gene, CDR1 is MNHEY and CDR2 is SVGAGI. The CDR3 DNA is TGTGCCACCACCGACAGGGTCAATCAGCCCCAGCATTTT. Its translation is CATTDRVNQPQHF.

The chain combines TRBV5-5 with TRBJ1-1; no clear D gene. Germline CDR1 reads SGHKS; CDR2 reads YYEKEE (reference sequence). CDR3 length: 14 amino acids. V dropped 2 bases and J dropped 5 bases, with 13 bases sitting between them. The CDR3 spells CASSFWTGETEAFF. The CDR3 DNA reads as TGTGCCAGCAGCTTTTGGACGGGAGAGACTGAAGCTTTCTTT.

V gene TRBV4-2 combines with J gene TRBJ1-1, with 7 bases fitting TRBD1. CDR1 is LGHNA and CDR2 is YNFKEQ in the germline V gene. V gave up 5 bases and J gave up 0 bases; unmatched junction bases: 9. The length of the CDR3 is 16 residues. The CDR3 protein is CASSKNWGQMNTEAFF. DNA for the CDR3: TGTGCCAGCAGCAAAAACTGGGGACAGATGAACACTGAAGCTTTCTTT.

The chain carries TRBV7-9 and TRBJ2-1; D is unresolved. CDR3 length: 15 amino acids. V shed 1 base and J shed 4 bases, with 11 bases lying between them. Germline CDR1 reads SEHNR; CDR2 reads FQNEAQ (reference sequence). CDR3 protein: CASSLVSARYNEQFF. The CDR3 DNA follows: TGTGCCAGCAGCTTAGTGTCGGCTAGATACAATGAGCAGTTCTTC.

The V gene is TRBV6-6, the J gene TRBJ1-2, with a weak D call TRBD1 (5 bases). The germline V and J ends were trimmed by 5 bases and 1 base, with 17 bases remaining between them. The CDR3 consists of 16 residues. Germline V gives CDR1 MNHNY, CDR2 SVGAGI (reference sequence). DNA of the CDR3: TGTGCCAGCAGTATACGGAATTTGGGGGGTAACTATGGCTACACCTTC. Amino acids: CASSIRNLGGNYGYTF.

V gene TRBV28 combines with J gene TRBJ1-2, with D hard to call. CDR3 length: 20 residues. Germline values: CDR1 MDHEN, CDR2 SYDVKM. Between the trimmed V and J ends, which lost 3 bases and 5 bases, there was a span of 31 bases. CDR3 sequence: CASSFSSPRLAGSVIYGYTF. DNA for the CDR3: TGTGCCAGCAGTTTTTCTAGCCCCCGCCTAGCCGGCAGTGTGATATATGGCTACACCTTC.

The gene calls are TRBV3-1 (or the pseudogene TRBV3-2) and TRBJ2-1, with 8 bases aligning to TRBD2. V shed 2 bases, J shed 8 bases, and the junction held 8 bases outside the gene matches. CDR1 and CDR2 from the germline V gene are LGHDT and YNNKEL (reference sequence). The CDR3 is made up of 15 amino acids. The CDR3 coding sequence is TGTGCCAGCAGCCAACGCGGGACTAGTCCCCATGAGCAGTTCTTC. Translated, it gives CASSQRGTSPHEQFF.

The genes are TRBV27 and TRBJ2-3; no firm D call. CDR3 length: 14 residues. CDR1 and CDR2 from the germline V gene are MNHEY and SMNVEV (reference sequence). The V end was cut by 3 bases, the J end by 1 base, with 8 bases between. CDR3 loop: CASSFQQGTDTQYF. The CDR3 nucleotides are TGTGCCAGCAGTTTTCAGCAGGGCACAGATACGCAGTATTTT.

V gene TRBV6-4 combines with J gene TRBJ1-5, with TRBD1 matching 7 bases. J gave up 5 bases and V 9 bases, and 7 bases lay outside the gene matches. CDR1 and CDR2 (germline): MRHNA, SNTAGT. The CDR3 has 13 amino acids. The CDR3 DNA is TGTGCCAGTCTAAACAGGGGATATCAGCCCCAGCATTTT. This codes for CASLNRGYQPQHF.

Only one count was recorded for this clone. This rearrangement joins TRBV28 to TRBJ1-2, with D perhaps TRBD1 (5 bases). The CDR3 sequence is 14 residues long. The V gene's germline CDR1 is MDHEN and CDR2 SYDVKM. V was shortened by 2 bases and J by 4 bases, with 11 bases between the two germline ends. CDR3 DNA sequence: TGTGCCAGCAGTTTAGTGACAGACTTCTATGGCTACACCTTC. Translation: CASSLVTDFYGYTF.

The chain links TRBV7-2 to TRBJ2-3; D uncertain. The CDR3 extends over 12 amino acids. The V gene lost 5 bases and the J gene lost 6 bases, with 9 bases spanning the gap. CDR1 SGHTA and CDR2 FQGNSA come from the germline V gene. The CDR3 region has the DNA TGTGCCAGCAGCCCTCCGGGTGATACGCAGTATTTT. This translates into CASSPPGDTQYF.

The chain recombines TRBV19 with TRBJ1-2, with TRBD1 matching 8 bases. The CDR3 spans 13 residues. Looked up from germline, CDR1 is LNHDA and CDR2 is SQIVND (reference sequence). The junction had 5 bases not matched to a gene; V was cut back by 5 bases and J by 6 bases. The CDR3 DNA follows: TGTGCCAGTAGTGCCAGGACAGGGAATGGCTACACCTTC. This encodes CASSARTGNGYTF.

The J gene is TRBJ2-7, the V gene TRBV7-3; tentative D call: TRBD1 (5 bases). V gave up 2 bases and J gave up 0 bases, with 20 bases separating them. The CDR3 has 18 residues. Germline values: CDR1 SGHTA, CDR2 FQGTGA. DNA for the CDR3: TGTGCCAGCAGCTTATATCCCACCCCGACAGATCTCTCCTACGAGCAGTACTTC. It yields the protein CASSLYPTPTDLSYEQYF.

The chain links TRBV2 to TRBJ1-5; no clear D. Looked up from germline, CDR1 is SNHLY and CDR2 is FYNNEI. V was pared by 5 bases and J by 6 bases, with 11 bases between. This CDR3 has 13 residues. The CDR3 bases are TGTGCCAGCAGTATCGTAGAAGTTCAGCCCCAGCATTTT. Its protein is CASSIVEVQPQHF.

This clone has only a few counts. The chain uses TRBV19 and TRBJ1-5; no reliable D call. This CDR3 has 15 amino acids. Germline CDR1 LNHDA, CDR2 SQIVND (reference sequence). Between the trimmed V and J ends, which lost 6 bases and 3 bases, there was a span of 15 bases. The CDR3 is CASRGAQSDNQPQHF. DNA for the CDR3: TGTGCCAGTAGGGGCGCACAGTCGGACAATCAGCCCCAGCATTTT.

The chain couples TRBV6-6 to TRBJ2-1; D gene unclear. V was trimmed by 0 bases and J by 8 bases, leaving 5 bases between them. The CDR3 extends over 12 amino acids. Germline V gene lookup returns CDR1 MNHNY and CDR2 SVGAGI (reference sequence). This CDR3 reads CASSYSLYEQFF. The CDR3 nucleotides read TGTGCCAGCAGTTACTCACTATATGAGCAGTTCTTC.

The chain has TRBV3-1 (or the pseudogene TRBV3-2) and TRBJ1-2; 7 bases are shared with TRBD1. Unmatched junction bases numbered 6, after V lost 1 base and J lost 1 base. Germline-derived CDR1 and CDR2 are LGHDT and YNNKEL (reference sequence). The CDR3 is 16 amino acids. CDR3 sequence reads: CASSQGDRVINYGYTF. CDR3 DNA: TGTGCCAGCAGCCAAGGAGACAGGGTCATTAACTATGGCTACACCTTC.

This clone was observed a single time. The chain recombines TRBV18 with TRBJ1-5; D is uncertain. Germline V lookup: CDR1 KGHSH, CDR2 LQKENI. Trimming stripped 3 bases from V and 0 bases from J, with 18 bases between. This CDR3 has 18 amino acids. The chain's CDR3 is CASSPSSSGGYSNQPQHF. As DNA, the CDR3 is TGTGCCAGCTCACCGAGTTCGTCCGGCGGGTATAGCAATCAGCCCCAGCATTTT.

This clone was counted only a few times. The chain has TRBV11-2 and TRBJ1-2; 10 bases map to TRBD1. V gave up 4 bases and J gave up 7 bases; unmatched junction bases: 12. The CDR3 has 16 amino acids. Germline V CDR1 and CDR2: SGHAT, FQNNGV. CDR3 sequence reads: CASSSMTGGAYGGYTF. The CDR3 DNA follows: TGTGCCAGCAGCTCAATGACAGGGGGCGCGTATGGTGGCTACACCTTC. The entire variable domain, with the rest obtained from reference TRBV11-2 and TRBJ1-2, is as follows: EAGVAQSPRYKIIEKRQSVAFWCNPISGHATLYWYQQILGQGPKLLIQFQNNGVVDDSQLPKDRFSAERLKGVDSTLKIQPAKLEDSAVYLCASSSMTGGAYGGYTFGSGTRLTVV.

The chain combines TRBV6-5 with TRBJ1-1; D is possibly TRBD1 (5 bases). This CDR3 has 14 residues. Trimming took 2 bases from V and 5 from J, leaving 12 bases between them. Germline-derived CDR1 and CDR2 are MNHEY and SVGAGI. CDR3 residues: CASSYGVGGTEAFF. CDR3 coding DNA: TGTGCCAGCAGTTACGGGGTCGGGGGTACTGAAGCTTTCTTT.

V usage is TRBV18 and J usage is TRBJ2-2, with D perhaps matching TRBD2 (6 bases). Germline V lookup: CDR1 KGHSH, CDR2 LQKENI. CDR3 length: 15 residues. Trimming left V 2 bases short and J 2 bases short, with 9 bases between. The CDR3 reads CASSPEGLNTGELFF. The CDR3, as DNA: TGTGCCAGCTCACCAGAGGGACTTAACACCGGGGAGCTGTTTTTT.